This T cell receptor beta chain was profiled in a study of Graves' ophthalmopathy and Graves' hyperthyroidism. This clonotype was seen a handful of times. Beta-chain TCR CDR3 regions were amplified from RNA transcripts. HTBI primers were employed in first-round RT-PCR, then a second-round multiplex PCR followed. TCRdb called the multiplex PCR reads again in MiXCR, with one record for every CDR3 protein. Among 620,000 or so distinct CDR3 sequences, over 20% were seen once, and the ten largest hold approximately 6.9%. Being free of ophthalmopathy for 18 months of follow-up defined stable hyperthyroidism. Material for sequencing was peripheral blood. The TCR originated in a woman aged 18-29 years with stable Graves' hyperthyroidism. Some clones in this sample may be carry-over from other donors' samples.

The DNA of the CDR3 is TGTGCCAGCAGTACCTCCTTCCGGGACCTCCGTGGCCAAGAGACCCAGTACTTC. Protein product: CASSTSFRDLRGQETQYF. The chain combines TRBV28 with TRBJ2-5; D could derive from TRBD1 or TRBD2 (5 bases each). This CDR3 is built from 18 residues. Germline V lookup: CDR1 MDHEN, CDR2 SYDVKM. Trimming shortened V by 5 bases and J by 1 base, and 23 bases separated the two germline ends.